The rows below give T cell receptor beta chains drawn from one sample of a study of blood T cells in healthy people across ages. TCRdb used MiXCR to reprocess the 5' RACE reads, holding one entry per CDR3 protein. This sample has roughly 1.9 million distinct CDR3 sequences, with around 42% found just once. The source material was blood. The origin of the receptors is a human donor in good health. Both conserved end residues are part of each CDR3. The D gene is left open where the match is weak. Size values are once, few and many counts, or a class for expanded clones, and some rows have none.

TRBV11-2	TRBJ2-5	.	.	TGTACCAGCAGTTTTACCCGATCGAACCAAGAGACCCAGTACTTC	CTSSFTRSNQETQYF
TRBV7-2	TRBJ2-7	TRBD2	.	TGTGCCAGCAGCCGCGGACTAGCGGGTGCGCATTACGAGCAGTACTTC	CASSRGLAGAHYEQYF
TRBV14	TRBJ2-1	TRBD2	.	TGTGCCAGCAGCCAAGACTCATTGGGGGGGAGAGAGCAGTTCTTC	CASSQDSLGGREQFF
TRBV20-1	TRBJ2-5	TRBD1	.	TGCAGTGCTATTCCGGACAGGGCCGCTTTTCGGGAGACCCAGTACTTC	CSAIPDRAAFRETQYF
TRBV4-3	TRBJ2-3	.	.	TGCGCCAGCAGCCAAGTCAGGGCAAGCACAGATACGCAGTATTTT	CASSQVRASTDTQYF
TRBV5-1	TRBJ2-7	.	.	TGCGCCAGCAGCGAGGGGATGGCCGTCGTCTACGAGCAGTACTTC	CASSEGMAVVYEQYF
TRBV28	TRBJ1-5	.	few	TGTGCCAGCAGAGAGGGCAACAATCAGCCCCAGCATTTT	CASREGNNQPQHF
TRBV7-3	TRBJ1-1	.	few	TGTGCCAGCAGCTTTACTAAGGGCTCCCGTGAAGCTTTCTTT	CASSFTKGSREAFF
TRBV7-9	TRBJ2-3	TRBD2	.	TGTGCCAGCACCGCGATAGCGGGGGGATTAGATACGCAGTATTTT	CASTAIAGGLDTQYF
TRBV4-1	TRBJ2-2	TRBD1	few	TGCGCCAGCAGCCAGCCGGGACAGGGTATCGGCACCGGGGAGCTGTTTTTT	CASSQPGQGIGTGELFF
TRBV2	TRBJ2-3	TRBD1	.	TGTGCCAGCAGCTTTTCCGGGACAGGCGTGGGAGATACGCAGTATTTT	CASSFSGTGVGDTQYF
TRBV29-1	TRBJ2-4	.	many	TGCAGCATGGGGACACTAAACAATAACATTCAGTACTTC	CSMGTLNNNIQYF
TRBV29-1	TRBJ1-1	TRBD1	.	TGCAGCGCCTGGGACAGGGGCTCTGAAGCTTTCTTT	CSAWDRGSEAFF
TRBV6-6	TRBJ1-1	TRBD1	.	TGTGCCAGCAGTCAGCCTAACAGGGGGCCCAACACTGAAGCTTTCTTT	CASSQPNRGPNTEAFF
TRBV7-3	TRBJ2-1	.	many	TGTGCCAGCAGCTCGACAGGAGCCAATGAGCAGTTCTTC	CASSSTGANEQFF
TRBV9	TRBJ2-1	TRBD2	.	TGTGCCAGCAGCCCTTACTTCCTAGCGGGGGGGAACAATGAGCAGTTCTTC	CASSPYFLAGGNNEQFF
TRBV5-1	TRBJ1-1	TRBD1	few	TGCGCCAGCAGCCGGACAGGCAAGAACACTGAAGCTTTCTTT	CASSRTGKNTEAFF
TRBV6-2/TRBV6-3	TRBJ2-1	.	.	TGTGCCAGCAGTTACTCGGGTACGCAGGTGAACCTTCGGCAGTTCTTC	CASSYSGTQVNLRQFF
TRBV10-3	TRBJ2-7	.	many	TGTGCCATCAGTGAAGGGGGGGGACAGTACTACGAGCAGTACTTC	CAISEGGGQYYEQYF
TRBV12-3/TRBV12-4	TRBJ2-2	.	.	TGTGCCAGCAGTTCCGGGGTCGCCGGGGAGCTGTTTTTT	CASSSGVAGELFF
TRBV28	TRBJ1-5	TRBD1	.	TGTGCCAGCAGTTTCGGACAGGCGTGGGGCAATCAGCCCCAGCATTTT	CASSFGQAWGNQPQHF
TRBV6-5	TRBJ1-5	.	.	TGTGCCGGCAGTTATACAGGGTTCAATCAGCCCCAGCATTTT	CAGSYTGFNQPQHF
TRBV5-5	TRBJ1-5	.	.	TGTGCCAGCAGCTTGACACCGAGAGACAATCAGCCCCAGCATTTT	CASSLTPRDNQPQHF
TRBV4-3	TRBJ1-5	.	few	TGCGCCAGCAGCCATATCTATAGCAAGAATAGCAATCAGCCCCAGCATTTT	CASSHIYSKNSNQPQHF
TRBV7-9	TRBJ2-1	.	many	TGTGCCAGCGAGGCCCGGAATAGGAACAATGAGCAGTTCTTC	CASEARNRNNEQFF
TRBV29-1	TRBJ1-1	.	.	TGCAGCGTTGAATTGGCGGCGAACACTGAAGCTTTCTTT	CSVELAANTEAFF
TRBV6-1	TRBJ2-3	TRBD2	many	TGTGCCAGCCGACTAGCGGGGGGTCGTGGGTCCACAGATACGCAGTATTTT	CASRLAGGRGSTDTQYF
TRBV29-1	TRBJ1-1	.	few	TGCAGCTTCCTAGGGGTGGGGGGCACTGAAGCTTTCTTT	CSFLGVGGTEAFF
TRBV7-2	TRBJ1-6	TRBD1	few	TGTGCCAGCAGCTTAGTGGGACAGGGAATGGGGATTTCACCCCTCCACTTT	CASSLVGQGMGISPLHF
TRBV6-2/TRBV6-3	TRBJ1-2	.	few	TGTGCCAGCAGTCACCGGGGCAATGGCTACACCTTC	CASSHRGNGYTF
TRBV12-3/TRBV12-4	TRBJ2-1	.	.	TGTACCAGCAGTTTTCGCGGCGGAGGGGGTGAGCAGTTCTTC	CTSSFRGGGGEQFF
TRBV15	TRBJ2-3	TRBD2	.	TGTGCCACCAGCAGTCCGAGGGACTATCTGACCACAGATACGCAGTATTTT	CATSSPRDYLTTDTQYF